A single T cell receptor (beta chain) is shown here with its context. Its cognate antigen is unknown. RNA was isolated and reverse transcribed to cDNA, the sequencing template. Sequenced by immunoSEQ multiplex PCR; TCRdb stores in-frame clones only, minus some. Of 190,000 or so clones detected, 50% to 60% appear once; the ten largest clones hold approximately 3.4%. The CDR3 runs 14 residues. Looked up from germline, CDR1 is SQVTM and CDR2 is ANQGSEA. J was trimmed by 4 bases and V by 7 bases; bases with no gene match: 11. This sample stems from a study of CD8+ T cells in alopecia areata. Whole-study context: In an open-label trial, patients got 5 to 10 mg tofacitinib twice daily.

Treatment described: oral pan-JAK inhibitor, 5-10 mg twice daily. Lesional scalp tissue (obtained by punch biopsy) and peripheral blood were collected from alopecia areata patients. The study's findings and limits: Amid tofacitinib therapy, many expanded lesional clones stayed present in scalp and blood. An increase in clonality over normal scalp was evident in lesional scalp, especially alopecia totalis/universalis.

This receptor was taken from a human donor with alopecia areata. The sample consisted of CD4+ T cells sorted from blood, taken at week 4, from a patient treated with tofacitinib. This chain connects TRBV29-1 to TRBJ1-1, with 8 bases that match TRBD1. CDR3 nucleotides: TGCAGCGCGCGACAGGGGCCAGGTCGCACTGAAGCTTTCTTT. Translation gives CSARQGPGRTEAFF.